This is a list of T cell receptor beta chains from one sample in a study of blood T cells in healthy people across ages. Via MiXCR, TCRdb re-called the 5' RACE reads, giving one row per CDR3 protein. Of about 1.7 million distinct CDR3 sequences listed, roughly 28% are singletons. The material sequenced was blood. The receptor set was obtained from a woman under 40 in good health. The CDR3 runs from the conserved cysteine through the conserved F or W. The D gene is left open where the match is weak. Some rows mark clone size as missing; the rest say once, few, many or name a class of expanded clone.

j_call	clone_size	d_call	v_call	cdr3_aa	cdr3_nt
TRBJ2-7	many	TRBD1	TRBV5-1	CASSLVAGGSYEQYF	TGCGCCAGCAGCTTGGTCGCAGGGGGCTCCTACGAGCAGTACTTC
TRBJ2-3	once	-	TRBV27	CATRRGSADTQYF	TGTGCCACCCGACGGGGCAGCGCAGATACGCAGTATTTT
TRBJ2-3	few	-	TRBV25-1	CASSERGYTDTQYF	TGTGCCAGCAGTGAAAGGGGCTATACAGATACGCAGTATTTT
TRBJ1-2	-	TRBD1	TRBV12-3/TRBV12-4	CASSHRDRGRIGYGYTF	TGTGCCAGCAGCCACCGGGACAGGGGGCGCATAGGCTATGGCTACACCTTC
TRBJ2-5	few	-	TRBV5-1	CASNQGGEETQYF	TGCGCCAGCAACCAGGGAGGAGAGGAGACCCAGTACTTC
TRBJ2-7	-	-	TRBV7-9	CASSLSTRGAEQYF	TGTGCCAGCAGCTTATCCACAAGGGGTGCGGAGCAGTACTTC
TRBJ2-4	few	-	TRBV5-1	CASSLGVDPGLAKNIQYF	TGCGCCAGCAGCTTGGGGGTTGACCCCGGGTTAGCCAAAAACATTCAGTACTTC
TRBJ1-1	-	-	TRBV2	CATTQGGNTEAFF	TGTGCCACCACTCAGGGAGGGAACACTGAAGCTTTCTTT
TRBJ1-4	-	-	TRBV7-2	CASSYTSTNEKLFF	TGTGCCAGCAGCTACACATCAACTAATGAAAAACTGTTTTTT
TRBJ2-1	-	-	TRBV29-1	CSVDWRQTYEQFF	TGCAGCGTTGATTGGCGCCAAACGTATGAGCAGTTCTTC
TRBJ1-4	-	-	TRBV12-3/TRBV12-4	CASSLAGSSSEKLFF	TGTGCCAGCAGTTTAGCGGGAAGTTCCAGTGAAAAACTGTTTTTT
TRBJ2-5	-	-	TRBV7-2	CASSQGGFQETQYF	TGTGCCAGCAGCCAGGGGGGATTCCAAGAGACCCAGTACTTC
TRBJ2-1	-	-	TRBV7-2	CASSLDREDEQFF	TGTGCCAGCAGCTTAGACAGGGAGGATGAGCAGTTCTTC
TRBJ1-5	many	-	TRBV6-1	CASSDRGGNQPQHF	TGTGCCAGCAGTGACAGGGGTGGCAATCAGCCCCAGCATTTT
TRBJ2-7	-	-	TRBV5-1	CASSPSATAVVSYEQYF	TGCGCCAGCAGCCCAAGTGCGACAGCCGTAGTCTCCTACGAGCAGTACTTC
TRBJ2-3	few	TRBD2	TRBV11-2	CASSSIRGLAEIITSTDTQYF	TGTGCCAGCAGCTCCATCCGGGGACTAGCGGAGATTATAACTAGCACAGATACGCAGTATTTT
TRBJ2-5	-	-	TRBV29-1	CSVGPGERETQYF	TGCAGCGTTGGGCCCGGGGAGAGGGAGACCCAGTACTTC
TRBJ1-5	-	TRBD1	TRBV5-1	CASSRAPGDRGNNQPQHF	TGCGCCAGCAGCCGAGCCCCTGGGGACAGGGGGAACAATCAGCCCCAGCATTTT
TRBJ1-2	-	TRBD1	TRBV6-5	CVSSYSGGYYGYTF	TGTGTCAGCAGTTACTCAGGGGGTTACTATGGCTACACCTTC
TRBJ1-1	-	TRBD1	TRBV29-1	CSARQGISTEAFF	TGCAGCGCCCGACAGGGGATCAGCACTGAAGCTTTCTTT
TRBJ1-5	-	-	TRBV5-5	CASSLAHRVGGQPQHF	TGTGCCAGCAGCTTGGCCCACAGGGTGGGAGGTCAGCCCCAGCATTTT
TRBJ2-1	few	-	TRBV5-1	CASSLGQEISYNEQFF	TGCGCCAGCAGCTTGGGACAGGAGATTTCCTACAATGAGCAGTTCTTC
TRBJ2-1	-	TRBD2	TRBV25-1	CASSDPRLAAGRETQFF	TGTGCCAGCAGTGACCCTCGACTAGCGGCCGGGAGAGAGACCCAGTTCTTC
TRBJ2-3	-	-	TRBV29-1	CSVEADLRDTQYF	TGCAGCGTTGAGGCGGATCTCCGAGATACGCAGTATTTT
TRBJ2-2	many	-	TRBV5-1	CASSLTNTGELFF	TGTGCCAGCAGCTTAACAAACACCGGGGAGCTGTTTTTT
TRBJ2-1	many	TRBD1	TRBV20-1	CSASRTGTSNEQFF	TGCAGTGCTAGTAGGACAGGGACTTCCAATGAGCAGTTCTTC
TRBJ2-2	-	-	TRBV4-2	CASGQERGGRTGELFF	TGTGCCAGCGGCCAAGAAAGGGGAGGACGGACCGGGGAGCTGTTTTTT
TRBJ2-7	-	-	TRBV11-2	CASTKGVEQYF	TGTGCCAGCACCAAGGGGGTCGAGCAGTACTTC
TRBJ2-3	-	-	TRBV7-2	CASSLGAGPDTQYF	TGTGCCAGCAGCTTAGGGGCGGGTCCAGATACGCAGTATTTT
TRBJ1-4	few	TRBD1	TRBV10-3	CAIRGTDVEKLFF	TGTGCCATCAGGGGGACAGATGTCGAAAAACTGTTTTTT
TRBJ2-7	few	TRBD2	TRBV7-9	CASLGSGSYEQYF	TGTGCCAGCCTAGGTAGCGGGAGCTACGAGCAGTACTTC
TRBJ2-1	-	TRBD2	TRBV7-2	CASSSNSGETQFF	TGTGCCAGCAGCTCAAACAGCGGGGAGACCCAGTTCTTC
TRBJ1-2	many	-	TRBV10-3	CAIRAQPGGYTF	TGTGCCATCAGGGCCCAGCCTGGGGGCTACACCTTC
TRBJ2-1	many	TRBD1	TRBV29-1	CSGVGTGVQQFF	TGCAGCGGGGTGGGGACAGGGGTCCAACAGTTCTTC
TRBJ2-1	-	TRBD1	TRBV6-4	CASSEEQGVGEQFF	TGTGCCAGCAGTGAAGAACAGGGGGTGGGTGAGCAGTTCTTC
TRBJ2-7	-	-	TRBV28	CASSAEDRQYF	TGTGCCAGCAGTGCCGAGGACAGGCAGTACTTC
TRBJ1-2	-	-	TRBV14	CASSQVGFEGYTF	TGTGCCAGCAGCCAAGTTGGGTTCGAGGGCTACACCTTC
TRBJ2-7	many	-	TRBV30	CAWSPRAYEQYF	TGTGCCTGGAGTCCACGGGCCTACGAGCAGTACTTC
TRBJ2-1	few	-	TRBV5-5	CASSASASEQFF	TGTGCCAGCAGCGCGTCGGCCAGTGAGCAGTTCTTC
TRBJ2-5	-	TRBD2	TRBV12-3/TRBV12-4	CASGLAGGPGETQYF	TGTGCCAGCGGATTAGCGGGGGGGCCGGGAGAGACCCAGTACTTC
TRBJ1-5	-	-	TRBV4-1	CASSHVGLGNQPQHF	TGCGCCAGCAGCCACGTTGGCTTGGGGAATCAGCCCCAGCATTTT
TRBJ2-5	-	-	TRBV7-9	CASSLGGAKQETQYF	TGTGCCAGCAGCTTAGGGGGGGCCAAGCAAGAGACCCAGTACTTC
TRBJ1-6	few	-	TRBV29-1	CSAGRLNSPLHF	TGCAGCGCGGGACGGTTAAATTCACCCCTCCACTTT
TRBJ1-1	once	-	TRBV29-1	CSVHQGVTEAFF	TGCAGCGTCCACCAAGGGGTAACTGAAGCTTTCTTT
TRBJ2-3	few	TRBD1	TRBV12-3/TRBV12-4	CASSPGQDPQYF	TGTGCCAGCAGTCCTGGACAGGATCCGCAGTATTTT
TRBJ2-7	many	TRBD1	TRBV12-3/TRBV12-4	CASRGQGQQYF	TGTGCCAGCAGAGGACAGGGGCAGCAGTACTTC
TRBJ1-6	-	-	TRBV5-1	CASSSRQNNNSPLHF	TGCGCCAGCAGCTCCCGACAGAACAATAATTCACCCCTCCACTTT
TRBJ2-3	few	-	TRBV19	CASQTSPGSDTQYF	TGTGCCAGTCAAACTAGTCCAGGGTCGGATACGCAGTATTTT
TRBJ2-1	many	-	TRBV20-1	CSAPGNEQFF	TGCAGTGCCCCAGGGAATGAGCAGTTCTTC
TRBJ2-7	-	-	TRBV27	CATHENRIPAGEQYF	TGTGCCACGCACGAAAACAGAATCCCGGCGGGAGAGCAGTACTTC
TRBJ1-2	-	TRBD1	TRBV29-1	CSVVTNRDRGVNYGYTF	TGCAGCGTTGTCACAAACCGGGACAGGGGAGTAAACTATGGCTACACCTTC
TRBJ2-7	many	TRBD2	TRBV4-1	CASSQEAGDGGGWYEQYF	TGCGCCAGCAGCCAAGAGGCGGGGGATGGAGGTGGGTGGTACGAGCAGTACTTC
TRBJ2-3	-	-	TRBV9	CASSAQGSTSYEQYF	TGTGCCAGCAGCGCACAGGGTTCTACCTCCTACGAGCAGTATTTT